This T cell receptor (beta chain) was identified in a study of Graves' ophthalmopathy and Graves' hyperthyroidism. Study-wide context: Before any treatment, peripheral blood was taken at the initial diagnosis. Study-wide results and caveats: Separation of ophthalmopathy from stable hyperthyroidism was achieved by a 13-signature model, at roughly 88% sensitivity and approximately 84% specificity.

The authors enrolled newly diagnosed hyperthyroidism patients aged 18 to 65 with under 2 months' duration. None of the included patients had other autoimmune diseases, uncontrolled infections, pregnancy or lactation, as these led to exclusion. RNA transcripts yielded amplified TCR beta CDR3 regions. Second-round multiplex PCR came after a first-round RT-PCR that employed HTBI primers. TCRdb itself ran the multiplex PCR reads through MiXCR, one entry per CDR3 protein. The top ten clones hold approximately 7% of a sample with fewer than 650,000 distinct CDR3 sequences, 22% of them seen once. In regard to this clonotype: Its antigen remains unidentified.

Trimming shortened V by 6 bases and J by 0 bases, and 17 bases separated the two germline ends. The CDR3 contains 16 residues. Germline V CDR1 and CDR2: SNHLY, FYNNEI. The origin of this receptor is a woman aged 18-30 years with stable Graves' hyperthyroidism. Some clones in this sample may be carry-over from other donors' samples. Material: peripheral blood. V gene TRBV2 combines with J gene TRBJ2-5, with D possibly TRBD1 on 6 matching bases. The CDR3 reads CASRNRVQRYQETQYF. Here the CDR3 DNA reads TGTGCCAGCAGAAACAGGGTGCAGAGGTACCAAGAGACCCAGTACTTC. Full variable domain (missing parts from reference TRBV2 and TRBJ2-5): EPEVTQTPSHQVTQMGQEVILRCVPISNHLYFYWYRQILGQKVEFLVSFYNNEISEKSEIFDDQFSVERPDGSNFTLKIRSTKLEDSAMYFCASRNRVQRYQETQYFGPGTRLLVL.